Sequencing of this T cell receptor beta chain was carried out in a study of vaccination effects on CD4 cells after COVID-19. Study information: Samples were taken post-vaccine, and their median timing was 72 days after the second dose. Study results and limitations: By a late point after vaccination, infection- and vaccine-induced clones had shrunk markedly through clonal contraction. The study found that only 1 of 255 vaccine-induced clones from healthy vaccinees cross-reacted with common cold coronaviruses.

Concerning this clone: Antigen: not known.

The germline V gene encodes CDR1 SGHTA and CDR2 FQGNSA. V lost 5 bases to trimming and J lost 4 bases, with 14 bases between them. CDR3 length: 14 residues. Method: immunoSEQ multiplex PCR; TCRdb's copy keeps in-frame clones and lacks some. The sample consists of about 72,000 clones, about 80% of them appearing once. Pools of viral peptides were used by the ViraFEST assay to expand antigen-specific CD4+ T cells ahead of sequencing. Culture proceeded for roughly ten days, and CD4+ T cells were then isolated. All participants had two doses of either the BNT162b2 or mRNA-1273 vaccine. Roughly 2 million PBMC per well were cultured with around 10 IU/ml IL-2 and approximately 9.1 ug/ml peptides.

The sample consisted of CD4+ T cells from PBMCs cultured with HCoV-229E spike peptides, taken after COVID-19 vaccination. The rearrangement links TRBV7-2 to TRBJ1-2; D is unresolved. This receptor was taken from a human donor who received a COVID-19 vaccine. The DNA of the CDR3 is TGTGCCAGCAGCCAAAGACAAGGGCCCTATGGCTACACCTTC. It translates to CASSQRQGPYGYTF.